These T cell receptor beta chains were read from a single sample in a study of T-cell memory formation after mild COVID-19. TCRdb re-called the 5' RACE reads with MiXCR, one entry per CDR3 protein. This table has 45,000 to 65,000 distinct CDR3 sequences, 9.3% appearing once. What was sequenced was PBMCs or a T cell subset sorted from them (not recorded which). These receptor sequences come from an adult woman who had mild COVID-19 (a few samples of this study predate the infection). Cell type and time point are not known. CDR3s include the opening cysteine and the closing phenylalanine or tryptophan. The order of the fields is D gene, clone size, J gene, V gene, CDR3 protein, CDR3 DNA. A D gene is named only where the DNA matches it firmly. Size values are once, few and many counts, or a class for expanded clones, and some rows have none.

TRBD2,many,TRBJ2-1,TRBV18,CASSPPLLAGVNEQFF,TGTGCCAGCTCACCACCGCTACTAGCGGGAGTAAATGAGCAGTTCTTC
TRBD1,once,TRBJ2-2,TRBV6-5,CASSLQQGGRTGELFF,TGTGCCAGCAGTTTGCAACAGGGGGGTCGGACCGGGGAGCTGTTTTTT
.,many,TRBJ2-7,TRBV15,CATSRDFQGPRDEQYF,TGTGCCACCAGCAGAGATTTTCAGGGGCCCCGGGACGAGCAGTACTTC
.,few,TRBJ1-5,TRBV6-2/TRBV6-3,CASLGQGGQPQHF,TGTGCCAGCCTAGGGCAGGGTGGACAGCCCCAGCATTTT
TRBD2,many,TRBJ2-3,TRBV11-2,CASSFTSGGGTDTQYF,TGTGCCAGCAGCTTCACTAGCGGGGGGGGCACAGATACGCAGTATTTT
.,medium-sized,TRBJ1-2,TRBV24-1,CATSTTGTAAYGYTF,TGTGCCACCAGTACTACCGGCACCGCGGCCTATGGCTACACCTTC
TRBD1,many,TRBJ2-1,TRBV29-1,CSVGDRYNEQFF,TGCAGCGTTGGGGACAGGTACAATGAGCAGTTCTTC
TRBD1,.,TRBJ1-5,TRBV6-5,CASSYGTGNQPQHF,TGTGCCAGCAGTTACGGGACAGGGAATCAGCCCCAGCATTTT
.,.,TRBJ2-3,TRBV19,CASRSRGTDTQYF,TGTGCCAGTAGGAGCCGGGGCACAGATACGCAGTATTTT
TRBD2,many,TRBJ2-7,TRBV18,CASSPRISGRVYEQYF,TGTGCCAGCTCACCAAGGATTAGCGGGAGGGTATACGAGCAGTACTTC
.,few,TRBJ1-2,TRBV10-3,CAISESNYGYTF,TGTGCCATCAGTGAATCTAACTATGGCTACACCTTC
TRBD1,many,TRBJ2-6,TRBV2,CATLRDRAGANVLTF,TGTGCCACCCTCCGGGACAGGGCTGGGGCCAACGTCCTGACTTTC
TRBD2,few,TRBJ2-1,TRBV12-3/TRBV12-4,CASSPRRGGGASGEQFF,TGTGCCAGCAGTCCCCGGCGGGGGGGGGGCGCGTCTGGGGAGCAGTTCTTC
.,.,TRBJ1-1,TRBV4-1,CASSQLPPYMNTEAFF,TGCGCCAGCAGCCAGTTACCACCCTACATGAACACTGAAGCTTTCTTT
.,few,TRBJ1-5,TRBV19,CASSKRTDSNQPQHF,TGTGCCAGTAGTAAGAGGACGGATAGCAATCAGCCCCAGCATTTT
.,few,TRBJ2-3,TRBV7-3,CASSYVVEDTQYF,TGTGCCAGCAGCTACGTTGTTGAAGATACGCAGTATTTT
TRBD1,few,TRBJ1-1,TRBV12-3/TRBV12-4,CASSPGQGFMENTEAFF,TGTGCCAGCAGCCCGGGACAGGGTTTTATGGAGAACACTGAAGCTTTCTTT
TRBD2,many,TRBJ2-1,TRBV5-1,CASSGLGDNEQFF,TGCGCCAGCAGCGGACTAGGAGACAATGAGCAGTTCTTC
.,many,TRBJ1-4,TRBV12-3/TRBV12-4,CASSSQGAEKLFF,TGTGCCAGCAGTAGTCAGGGTGCGGAAAAACTGTTTTTT
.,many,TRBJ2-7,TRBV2,CASSAGYYEQYF,TGTGCCAGCAGTGCTGGGTACTACGAGCAGTACTTC
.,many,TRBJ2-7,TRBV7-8,CASSLRGATYEQYF,TGTGCCAGCAGCTTACGAGGAGCTACCTACGAGCAGTACTTC
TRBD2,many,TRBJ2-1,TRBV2,CASSYSGSPYNEQFF,TGTGCCAGCAGTTACAGCGGGAGCCCTTACAATGAGCAGTTCTTC
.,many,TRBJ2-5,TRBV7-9,CASSLGQIQETQYF,TGTGCCAGCAGCCTCGGACAGATCCAAGAGACCCAGTACTTC
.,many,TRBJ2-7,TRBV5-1,CASSWSRDERRYEQYF,TGCGCCAGCAGCTGGTCAAGGGACGAACGGAGGTACGAGCAGTACTTC
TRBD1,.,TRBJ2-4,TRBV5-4,CASSPGTGGAKNIQYF,TGTGCCAGCAGCCCCGGGACAGGGGGAGCCAAAAACATTCAGTACTTC
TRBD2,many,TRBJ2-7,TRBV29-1,CSVLWPGGPYEQYF,TGCAGCGTCCTTTGGCCGGGAGGGCCCTACGAGCAGTACTTC
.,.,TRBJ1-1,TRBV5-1,CASSLTVPGAEAFF,TGCGCCAGCAGCTTGACCGTACCGGGGGCTGAAGCTTTCTTT
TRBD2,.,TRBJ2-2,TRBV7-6,CASSWELAGGGTGELFF,TGTGCCAGCAGCTGGGAACTAGCGGGAGGTGGCACCGGGGAGCTGTTTTTT
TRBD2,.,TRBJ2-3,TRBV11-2,CASSTRTSEVDTQYF,TGTGCCAGCAGCACTCGGACTAGCGAAGTGGATACGCAGTATTTT
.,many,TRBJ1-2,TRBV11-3,CASSFGRGGGYTF,TGTGCCAGCAGCTTCGGCCGGGGTGGTGGCTACACCTTC
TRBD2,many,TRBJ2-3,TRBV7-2,CASSSKIQRTSGGSTDTQYF,TGTGCCAGCAGCTCCAAAATCCAACGGACTAGCGGGGGGTCCACAGATACGCAGTATTTT
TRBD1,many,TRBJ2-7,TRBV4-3,CASSQRTGNEQYF,TGCGCCAGCAGCCAACGGACAGGGAACGAGCAGTACTTC
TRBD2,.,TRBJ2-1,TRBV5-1,CASSLATSGGNEQFF,TGCGCCAGCAGCTTGGCGACTAGCGGGGGAAATGAGCAGTTCTTC
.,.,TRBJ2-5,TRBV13,CASSLGRDLFRRFRQETQYF,TGTGCCAGCAGCTTAGGCCGGGACTTATTTAGGAGATTCCGCCAAGAGACCCAGTACTTC
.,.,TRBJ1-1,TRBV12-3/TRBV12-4,CASTPGMGEAFF,TGTGCCAGCACACCTGGGATGGGTGAAGCTTTCTTT
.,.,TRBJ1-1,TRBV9,CASSFSVRSSNTEAFF,TGTGCCAGCAGCTTTAGCGTGAGGTCGTCGAACACTGAAGCTTTCTTT
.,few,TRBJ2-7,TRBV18,CASSPSDSREQYF,TGTGCCAGCTCACCCTCCGACAGTAGAGAGCAGTACTTC
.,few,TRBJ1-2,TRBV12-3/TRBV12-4,CASRGANYGYTF,TGTGCCAGCAGGGGAGCTAACTATGGCTACACCTTC
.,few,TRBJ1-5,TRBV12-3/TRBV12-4,CASSFGRVLHSNQPQHF,TGTGCCAGCAGTTTCGGCAGGGTGCTGCATAGCAATCAGCCCCAGCATTTT
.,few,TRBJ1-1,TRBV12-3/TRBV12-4,CASTWTVANTEAFF,TGTGCCAGCACTTGGACAGTCGCTAACACTGAAGCTTTCTTT
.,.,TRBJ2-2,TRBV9,CASSVAGELFF,TGTGCCAGCAGCGTAGCCGGGGAGCTGTTTTTT
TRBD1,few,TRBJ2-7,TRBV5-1,CASSLARGRPYEQYF,TGCGCCAGCAGCTTGGCCAGGGGGCGTCCCTACGAGCAGTACTTC
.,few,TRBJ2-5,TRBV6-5,CASRLGETQYF,TGTGCCAGCAGACTCGGGGAGACCCAGTACTTC
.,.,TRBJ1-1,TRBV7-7,CASSPRVDTEAFF,TGTGCCAGCAGCCCTCGGGTAGACACTGAAGCTTTCTTT
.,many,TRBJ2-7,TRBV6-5,CASRQGAREQYF,TGTGCCAGCCGCCAAGGGGCTCGAGAGCAGTACTTC
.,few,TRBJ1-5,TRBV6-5,CASSYDGNQPQHF,TGTGCCAGCAGTTACGACGGCAATCAGCCCCAGCATTTT
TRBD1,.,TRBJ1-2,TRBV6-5,CASSYSSRGSGYTF,TGTGCCAGCAGTTACTCGAGCAGGGGGTCCGGCTACACCTTC
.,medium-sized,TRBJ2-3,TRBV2,CASSERMSRGDTQYF,TGTGCCAGCAGTGAAAGGATGAGTCGGGGAGATACGCAGTATTTT
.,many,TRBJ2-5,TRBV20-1,CSARAWTEQETQYF,TGCAGTGCTAGAGCCTGGACAGAACAAGAGACCCAGTACTTC
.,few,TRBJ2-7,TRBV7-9,CASSLVGPTYEQYF,TGTGCCAGCAGCTTAGTAGGACCCACCTACGAGCAGTACTTC
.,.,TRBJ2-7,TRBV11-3,CASSLGQLSPYEQYF,TGTGCCAGCAGCTTAGGCCAGTTGAGCCCCTACGAGCAGTACTTC
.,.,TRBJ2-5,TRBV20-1,CSAYPGGETQYF,TGCAGTGCTTACCCTGGGGGGGAGACCCAGTACTTC